Listed below are T cell receptor beta chains from one sample, sequenced in a study of PD-1 blockade in classical Hodgkin lymphoma. Profiled with immunoSEQ multiplex PCR; TCRdb holds only in-frame clones, not every one. The table lists 30,000 to 45,000 clones, about 91% of them singletons, with 7% to 9% in the top ten. Source: peripheral blood mononuclear cells (PBMCs), taken before the second cycle of nivolumab. The receptors here all came from a human donor with classical Hodgkin lymphoma. The CDR3 runs from the conserved cysteine through the conserved F or W. The D gene is left open where the match is weak. For some rows the clone size is stated as once, few or many, or as a class when expanded; others skip it.

TRBV4-1	TRBJ1-4	-	-	CASTERVRDPMSEKLFF	TGCGCCAGCACAGAAAGGGTTCGGGACCCTATGAGTGAAAAACTGTTTTTT
TRBV18	TRBJ2-1	TRBD2	medium-sized	CASSGTSGSTNEQFF	TGTGCCAGCTCTGGGACTAGCGGGAGTACCAATGAGCAGTTCTTC
TRBV19	TRBJ2-7	TRBD2	-	CASSPGAGGRYEQYF	TGTGCCAGTAGTCCTGGTGCGGGAGGGCGATACGAGCAGTACTTC
TRBV11-3	TRBJ1-1	-	-	CASSLGIFPEAFF	TGTGCCAGCAGCTTGGGGATTTTCCCTGAAGCTTTCTTT
TRBV28	TRBJ2-5	TRBD2	-	CASSPWEAGGDETQYF	TGTGCCAGCAGTCCCTGGGAGGCGGGAGGCGATGAGACCCAGTACTTC
TRBV5-1	TRBJ2-7	-	-	CASSWGGSSYEQYF	TGCGCCAGCAGCTGGGGTGGGAGCTCCTACGAGCAGTACTTC
TRBV28	TRBJ2-3	-	-	CASSPPSDLTDTQYF	TGTGCCAGCAGTCCCCCCTCGGACCTCACAGATACGCAGTATTTT
TRBV6-5	TRBJ1-1	TRBD1	-	CASRRDRRTEAFF	TGTGCCAGCAGGCGGGACAGGCGTACTGAAGCTTTCTTT
TRBV29-1	TRBJ2-5	-	-	CSVDGGLAQETQYF	TGCAGCGTTGACGGAGGGCTAGCCCAAGAGACCCAGTACTTC
TRBV6-5	TRBJ2-3	TRBD1	-	CATKPGQGETDTQYF	TGTGCCACCAAACCGGGACAGGGAGAGACAGATACGCAGTATTTT
TRBV2	TRBJ2-7	TRBD1	-	CASRRTGYEQYF	TGTGCCAGCAGGAGGACAGGGTACGAGCAGTACTTC
TRBV10-3	TRBJ2-4	-	-	CAISGEEEIGIQYF	TGTGCCATCAGTGGAGAGGAGGAGATAGGCATTCAGTACTTC
TRBV4-1	TRBJ1-1	TRBD1	-	CASSPRQGRYTEAFF	TGCGCCAGCAGCCCGAGACAGGGGAGGTACACTGAAGCTTTCTTT
TRBV5-1	TRBJ2-7	TRBD2	-	CASSFASGSYEQYF	TGCGCCAGCAGCTTTGCTAGCGGGAGCTACGAGCAGTACTTC
TRBV6-6	TRBJ2-7	-	-	CASSYMSGVRYEQYF	TGTGCCAGCAGTTACATGTCAGGCGTTCGCTACGAGCAGTACTTC
TRBV19	TRBJ2-1	-	-	CASSIMPGTEQFF	TGTGCCAGTAGTATCATGCCGGGGACTGAGCAGTTCTTC
TRBV5-6	TRBJ2-5	TRBD1	once	CASSKTGTHFQETQYF	TGTGCCAGCAGCAAGACAGGGACCCACTTCCAAGAGACCCAGTACTTC
TRBV28	TRBJ2-2	-	-	CASSLSGIGELFF	TGTGCCAGCAGTTTGAGTGGAATCGGGGAGCTGTTTTTT
TRBV6-5	TRBJ2-3	TRBD1	-	CASSKRQNRGDTQYF	TGTGCCAGCAGTAAACGACAGAACAGGGGAGATACGCAGTATTTT
TRBV28	TRBJ1-4	-	-	CASSFQPATNEKLFF	TGTGCCAGCAGTTTCCAGCCTGCAACTAATGAAAAACTGTTTTTT
TRBV4-1	TRBJ2-1	-	-	CASSQPLDRNYNEQFF	TGCGCCAGCAGCCAACCCCTGGACAGAAATTACAATGAGCAGTTCTTC
TRBV7-9	TRBJ2-5	TRBD2	-	CASSKRTSGRETQYF	TGTGCCAGCAGTAAAAGGACTAGCGGGAGGGAGACCCAGTACTTC
TRBV21-1	TRBJ1-5	-	-	CASSKVHSWIGNQPQHF	TGTGCCAGCAGCAAAGTGCACTCATGGATAGGCAATCAGCCCCAGCATTTT
TRBV7-2	TRBJ2-3	-	once	CASSVVWMTDTQYF	TGTGCCAGCAGCGTAGTGTGGATGACAGATACGCAGTATTTT
TRBV19	TRBJ2-1	-	medium-sized	CASTPGASQLEQFF	TGTGCCAGTACCCCGGGGGCCTCCCAATTGGAGCAGTTCTTC
TRBV9	TRBJ2-7	TRBD2	-	CASSASGTSGKKGTFQPYEQYF	TGTGCCAGCAGCGCATCCGGGACTAGCGGGAAGAAAGGTACGTTCCAACCCTACGAGCAGTACTTC
TRBV6-1	TRBJ2-2	-	once	CASRQDAANTGELFF	TGTGCCAGCAGACAGGATGCGGCGAACACCGGGGAGCTGTTTTTT
TRBV4-1	TRBJ2-3	TRBD2	-	CASSHSLAGGFDTQYF	TGCGCCAGCAGCCATTCACTAGCGGGAGGTTTTGATACGCAGTATTTT
TRBV5-1	TRBJ2-1	-	-	CASSWRDEQFF	TGCGCCAGCAGCTGGAGAGATGAGCAGTTCTTC
TRBV21-1	TRBJ2-5	-	-	CASNPFHRGRGETQYF	TGTGCCAGCAACCCCTTCCACAGGGGGCGGGGGGAGACCCAGTACTTC
TRBV6-1	TRBJ2-1	-	-	CASSEDARLAYGRAYNEQFF	TGTGCCAGCAGTGAAGACGCGAGACTCGCCTACGGCCGGGCCTACAATGAGCAGTTCTTC
TRBV27	TRBJ1-5	-	-	CASSSRDRGGSNQPQHF	TGTGCCAGCAGTTCACGGGACCGTGGGGGTAGCAATCAGCCCCAGCATTTT
TRBV10-3	TRBJ1-2	TRBD1	-	CAISEPGTAYGYTF	TGTGCCATCAGTGAGCCCGGGACAGCCTATGGCTACACCTTC
TRBV2	TRBJ1-4	-	once	CASDSPSGDEKLFF	TGTGCCAGTGACAGCCCCAGTGGGGATGAAAAACTGTTTTTT
TRBV15	TRBJ2-3	-	few	CATSTRFTDTQYF	TGTGCCACCTCCACCCGTTTCACAGATACGCAGTATTTT
TRBV6-5	TRBJ2-7	-	-	CASSYRAAGSYEQYF	TGTGCCAGCAGTTATCGGGCAGCGGGCTCCTACGAGCAGTACTTC
TRBV19	TRBJ1-4	-	-	CASRTGGQGKLFF	TGTGCCAGTAGGACTGGGGGCCAGGGAAAACTGTTTTTT
TRBV4-1	TRBJ2-5	-	-	CASSQELGVETQYF	TGCGCCAGCAGCCAAGAGTTAGGGGTGGAGACCCAGTACTTC
TRBV9	TRBJ2-5	-	-	CASSVGNSGWQETQYF	TGTGCCAGCAGCGTAGGAAACTCCGGGTGGCAAGAGACCCAGTACTTC
TRBV7-3	TRBJ2-1	-	-	CASSLKVASDEQFF	TGTGCCAGCAGCTTAAAGGTAGCCAGCGATGAGCAGTTCTTC